These 9 T cell receptor beta chains originate from one sample sequenced in a study of memory CD4+ T cells and cytomegalovirus serostatus (dated by TCRdb to between 2019 and 2020). Single viable CD3+CD4+CD8-CD45RO+ cells were sorted as memory CD4+ T cells on a FACSAria II. Libraries were constructed by the immunoSEQ multiplex PCR assay. TCRdb stores this immuneACCESS table with in-frame sequences only. Part of the clones is absent; in the studies checked, under half of the shortfall reflects unresolved V genes, and no reason is known for the rest. Within this sample are 55,000 or so clones, with more than 70% of them counted one time only. Of the sample, approximately 1.9% falls within the top ten clones. The sequencing sample was made of memory CD4+ T cells from blood. All receptors come from an adult in good health and CMV-seropositive.

This rearrangement joins TRBV5-1 to TRBJ2-3, with TRBD1 matching over 7 bases. The V gene end was trimmed by 2 bases and the J gene end by 0 bases; junction bases not matched to a gene: 6. CDR1 and CDR2 (germline): SGHRS, YFSETQ. The CDR3 consists of 16 residues. CDR3 DNA: TGCGCCAGCAGCTTCCGGGACAGCATTAGCACAGATACGCAGTATTTT. This gives the protein CASSFRDSISTDTQYF. The full variable domain, its missing parts supplied by reference TRBV5-1 and TRBJ2-3, is KAGVTQTPRYLIKTRGQQVTLSCSPISGHRSVSWYQQTPGQGLQFLFEYFSETQRNKGNFPGRFSGRQFSNSRSEMNVSTLELGDSALYLCASSFRDSISTDTQYFGPGTRLTVL.

The chain uses TRBV25-1 and TRBJ2-7; 7 bases align to TRBD1. The CDR3 spans 14 residues. The ends lost 3 bases at V and 2 bases at J; junction bases unmatched: 4. Germline V gene data show CDR1 as MGHDK and CDR2 as SYGVNS. The CDR3 bases are TGTGCCAGCAGTGACAAGGGACAGCCCTACGAGCAGTACTTC. It is translated as CASSDKGQPYEQYF.

This chain links TRBV5-1 with TRBJ1-2, with 7 bases that match TRBD1. The CDR3 spans 15 residues. Germline CDR1 and CDR2: SGHRS and YFSETQ. The J segment lost 2 bases and the V segment lost 5 bases, leaving 9 bases of the junction unmatched. This CDR3 reads CASSPVGDSNYGYTF. In DNA form, the CDR3 reads TGCGCCAGCAGTCCCGTGGGGGACAGCAACTATGGCTACACCTTC.

The rearrangement uses TRBV7-2 and TRBJ1-2; 7 bases align to TRBD1. V lost 5 bases, J lost 0 bases, and 6 bases stayed unmatched. The CDR3 length is 15 residues. Germline values: CDR1 SGHTA, CDR2 FQGNSA. The CDR3 region has the DNA TGTGCCAGCAGCCAACGACAGGGTACTAACTATGGCTACACCTTC. Amino acid sequence: CASSQRQGTNYGYTF. The complete variable domain, with remaining parts taken from reference TRBV7-2 and TRBJ1-2, reads GAGVSQSPSNKVTEKGKDVELRCDPISGHTALYWYRQSLGQGLEFLIYFQGNSAPDKSGLPSDRFSAERTGGSVSTLTIQRTQQEDSAVYLCASSQRQGTNYGYTFGSGTRLTVV.

The CDR3, as DNA: TGCGCCAGCAGCCCTCGCGGCGGGAGGATCGCTAGCACAGATACGCAGTATTTT. This encodes CASSPRGGRIASTDTQYF. The V gene is TRBV4-3, the J gene TRBJ2-3; 8 nucleotides agree with TRBD2. The CDR3 contains 18 residues. The germline gives CDR1 LGHNA, CDR2 YSLEER. V was clipped by 4 bases and J by 0 bases; unmatched bases: 12.

J is TRBJ1-4 and V is TRBV4-1; maybe TRBD1 (6 bases). Germline CDR1 reads MGHRA; CDR2 reads YSYEKL. The V end lost 6 bases, the J end lost 3 bases, and 11 bases lay between the germline ends. This CDR3 spans 14 amino acids. CDR3 sequence (DNA): TGCGCCAGCAGAATAACAGGGTCTAATGAAAAACTGTTTTTT. Protein sequence: CASRITGSNEKLFF.

The chain has TRBV7-2 and TRBJ2-1; D is possibly TRBD2 (6 bases). The CDR3 has 10 residues. Per germline, CDR1 SGHTA and CDR2 FQGNSA. V lost 11 bases to trimming and J lost 7 bases, with 9 bases between them. The CDR3 DNA reads as TGTGCCGTGGGGGGTAATGAGCAGTTCTTC. The encoded protein is CAVGGNEQFF.

This chain joins TRBV6-6 and TRBJ1-5; no clear D gene. The CDR3 has 13 amino acids. The V end lost 8 bases, the J end lost 7 bases, and 15 bases lay between the germline ends. Germline CDR1 reads MNHNY; CDR2 reads SVGAGI (reference sequence). The CDR3, as DNA: TGTGCCAGCGGAGGAGGTTTCAGGCAGCCCCAGCATTTT. Protein: CASGGGFRQPQHF.

This chain connects TRBV20-1 to TRBJ2-7; tentatively, D is TRBD1 (5 bases). Germline CDR1 reads DFQATT; CDR2 reads SNEGSKA (reference sequence). The CDR3 extends over 11 amino acids. The V gene lost 6 bases and the J gene lost 4 bases, with 10 bases spanning the gap. The CDR3 is CSATTEYEQYF. CDR3 bases: TGCAGTGCCACGACAGAATACGAGCAGTACTTC.